Presented here are 19 T cell receptor beta chains from one specimen sequenced in a study of OX40 agonist ivuxolimab in advanced cancers. The repertoire was sequenced with immunoSEQ multiplex PCR; TCRdb's copy has only in-frame clones and lacks some. The table shows about 45,000 clones, with approximately 90% occurring only once. Sequenced material: CD4+ or CD8+ T cells sorted from blood, taken in a trial of the OX40 agonist ivuxolimab. The receptors derive from an adult with an advanced solid tumor such as melanoma, head and neck, liver or kidney cancer.

The chain couples TRBV5-1 to TRBJ2-2; D remains ambiguous. CDR1 is SGHRS and CDR2 is YFSETQ in the germline V gene. This CDR3 is built from 14 residues. V was cut by 7 bases and J by 4 bases, with 14 bases left in between. The CDR3 DNA follows: TGCGCCAGCCGAACGGGCGGCGGCACCGGGGAGCTGTTTTTT. Translated, it gives CASRTGGGTGELFF.

V is TRBV7-9 and J is TRBJ2-5, with 11 bases identical to TRBD2. The ends lost 2 bases at V and 5 bases at J; junction bases unmatched: 1. Germline V gene data show CDR1 as SEHNR and CDR2 as FQNEAQ (reference sequence). The CDR3 spans 14 residues. The CDR3 DNA sequence: TGTGCCAGCAGCTTACGACTAGCGGGGGAGACCCAGTACTTC. It encodes CASSLRLAGETQYF.

The J gene is TRBJ1-5, the V gene TRBV19; D uncertain. Trimming took off 6 bases at V and 4 bases at J, with 7 bases between the two ends. The CDR3 contains 12 residues. CDR1 is LNHDA, CDR2 SQIVND, per germline (reference sequence). CDR3 sequence: CASRIQNQPQHF. The CDR3 DNA follows: TGTGCCAGTAGGATTCAGAATCAGCCCCAGCATTTT.

CDR3 region: CASSDSGGEYYGYTF. CDR3 DNA sequence: TGTGCCAGCAGTGATTCCGGGGGAGAGTACTATGGCTACACCTTC. The V and J genes are TRBV25-1 and TRBJ1-2; D may be TRBD1 (5 bases). The CDR3 contains 15 residues. Germline V gene data show CDR1 as MGHDK and CDR2 as SYGVNS. Trimming cost V 3 bases and J 3 bases, with 14 bases left between them.

V and J are TRBV11-2 and TRBJ2-1; unclear D gene. Germline CDR1 is SGHAT and CDR2 is FQNNGV. V lost 1 base and J 4 bases, leaving 8 bases between the germline ends. This CDR3 has 14 residues. As DNA, the CDR3 is TGTGCCAGCAGCTTAGGGCAAGTTTACAATGAGCAGTTCTTC. This sequence encodes CASSLGQVYNEQFF.

This chain links TRBV11-2 with TRBJ2-5, with D unclear. The V and J ends lost 6 bases and 0 bases respectively, with 5 bases between them. CDR1 is SGHAT and CDR2 is FQNNGV in the germline V gene. The CDR3 has 12 residues. CDR3 in amino acids: CASRYHQETQYF. CDR3 DNA: TGTGCCAGCAGATACCACCAAGAGACCCAGTACTTC.

V gene TRBV9 combines with J gene TRBJ2-3; 9 nucleotides align to TRBD2. The germline V gene encodes CDR1 SGDLS and CDR2 YYNGEE. V trimming: 3 bases; J trimming: 5 bases; junction bases outside the gene matches: 10. This CDR3 is 16 amino acids long. The CDR3 loop reads CASSGPLAGSGDTQYF. The CDR3 region has the DNA TGTGCCAGCAGCGGACCCCTAGCGGGATCCGGAGATACGCAGTATTTT.

The gene calls are TRBV28 and TRBJ1-1; D uncertain. The V and J ends lost 2 bases and 1 base respectively, with 11 bases between them. The germline CDR1 and CDR2 sequences are MDHEN and SYDVKM. CDR3 length: 15 residues. The CDR3 spells CASSLSGGGNTEAFF. The CDR3, as DNA: TGTGCCAGCAGTTTAAGCGGCGGCGGGAACACTGAAGCTTTCTTT.

The rearrangement links TRBV6-5 to TRBJ1-1; D might be TRBD1 (5 bases). Trimming removed 3 bases from V and 1 base from J, with 9 bases in between. CDR3 length: 14 amino acids. Germline CDR1 is MNHEY and CDR2 is SVGAGI. This CDR3 is CASSYNDRNTEAFF. In DNA form, the CDR3 reads TGTGCCAGCAGTTATAACGACAGGAACACTGAAGCTTTCTTT.

The genes are TRBV9 and TRBJ1-2, with 11 bases fitting TRBD1. Trimming at V came to 3 bases and at J to 4 bases, leaving 5 bases not matched to a gene. Germline values: CDR1 SGDLS, CDR2 YYNGEE. This CDR3 is 15 amino acids long. Here the CDR3 DNA reads TGTGCCAGCAGCGACTCCGGGACAGGGGGCTATGGCTACACCTTC. This translates into CASSDSGTGGYGYTF.

The chain carries TRBV7-3 and TRBJ2-3; D remains unclear. Trimming stripped 3 bases from V and 0 bases from J, with 10 bases between. Germline V gene data show CDR1 as SGHTA and CDR2 as FQGTGA. The CDR3 sequence is 15 residues long. CDR3 residues: CASSFGLASTDTQYF. As DNA, the CDR3 is TGTGCCAGCAGCTTTGGTCTGGCCAGCACAGATACGCAGTATTTT. The full variable domain, completed using reference TRBV7-3 and TRBJ2-3, is GAGVSQTPSNKVTEKGKYVELRCDPISGHTALYWYRQSLGQGPEFLIYFQGTGAADDSGLPNDRFFAVRPEGSVSTLKIQRTERGDSAVYLCASSFGLASTDTQYFGPGTRLTVL.

In the case of this clone: At one of its ends the junction is not consistent with the germline gene, which may arise from a read error. The V and J genes are TRBV15 and TRBJ1-1; D not resolved. CDR1 and CDR2 (germline): LNHNV, YYDKDF (reference sequence). This CDR3 is built from 12 residues. CDR3: CATSVTGVESFF. CDR3 bases: TGTGCCACCAGCGTTACGGGTGTTGAATCTTTCTTT.

In the case of this clone: One end of the junction varies from germline; a read error may be responsible. The same CDR3 arises from other DNA sequences in this sample as well. The chain couples TRBV5-6 to TRBJ2-7; D perhaps matches TRBD2 (7 bases). CDR1 and CDR2 from the germline V gene are SGHDT and YYEEEE. This CDR3 comprises 15 residues. This chain's CDR3 is CASRLGLAGAGEQYF. The CDR3 bases are TGTGCCAGCAGGTTGGGACTTGCGGGGGCGGGGGAGCAGTACTTC.

The V gene is TRBV9, the J gene TRBJ1-1; tentatively, D is TRBD1 (5 bases). Trimming left V 5 bases short and J 3 bases short, with 14 bases between. Germline V lookup: CDR1 SGDLS, CDR2 YYNGEE. This CDR3 has 14 amino acids. Here the CDR3 reads CASSPAGGDTEAFF. The CDR3, as DNA: TGTGCCAGCAGTCCGGCGGGGGGGGACACTGAAGCTTTCTTT.

The chain carries TRBV28 and TRBJ1-5; no clear D. V was cut by 3 bases and J by 3 bases, with 12 bases left in between. CDR3 length: 15 residues. In germline, CDR1 is MDHEN, CDR2 SYDVKM. CDR3 region: CASSFTLLLNQPQHF. The CDR3 nucleotides read TGTGCCAGCAGTTTTACCCTCCTCCTCAATCAGCCCCAGCATTTT.

The rearrangement uses TRBV28 and TRBJ2-7; 8 bases line up with TRBD1. The length of the CDR3 is 14 residues. The germline V gene has CDR1 MDHEN and CDR2 SYDVKM. The ends lost 6 bases at V and 4 bases at J; junction bases unmatched: 8. The CDR3 sequence: CASSAGTGYYEQYF. Here the CDR3 DNA reads TGTGCCAGCAGCGCCGGGACAGGATATTACGAGCAGTACTTC.

CDR3 amino acids: CSVDSPGNYEQYF. CDR3 nucleotides: TGCAGCGTTGATTCCCCGGGAAATTACGAGCAGTACTTC. The rearrangement joins TRBV29-1 to TRBJ2-7; possible D gene TRBD2, 5 bases. Between the trimmed V and J ends, which lost 3 bases and 4 bases, there was a span of 13 bases. CDR3 length: 13 residues. Germline values: CDR1 SQVTM, CDR2 ANQGSEA.

The chain combines TRBV28 with TRBJ1-2; D is unresolved. CDR3 size: 8 residues. V was shortened by 10 bases and J by 8 bases, with 5 bases between the two germline ends. The germline gives CDR1 MDHEN, CDR2 SYDVKM. CDR3 DNA: TGTGCCAAGGGAGGCTACACCTTC. Translated: CAKGGYTF.

This sequence joins TRBV7-2 and TRBJ2-5, with D hard to call. This CDR3 is built from 14 residues. CDR1 and CDR2 from the germline V gene are SGHTA and FQGNSA. Between the trimmed V and J ends, which lost 6 bases and 3 bases, there was a span of 14 bases. The CDR3: CASSHVPMKETQYF. CDR3 sequence (DNA): TGTGCCAGCAGTCACGTCCCCATGAAAGAGACCCAGTACTTC. Combining the CDR3 with reference TRBV7-2 and TRBJ2-5 gives the whole variable domain GAGVSQSPSNKVTEKGKDVELRCDPISGHTALYWYRQSLGQGLEFLIYFQGNSAPDKSGLPSDRFSAERTGGSVSTLTIQRTQQEDSAVYLCASSHVPMKETQYFGPGTRLLVL.